This T cell receptor (beta chain) was recovered during a study of human CD8 memory T cell subsets. The CDR3 is 14 residues long. In germline, CDR1 is SNHLY, CDR2 FYNNEI. By frequency, this clonotype registers medium-sized. It was UMI-labeled 5' RACE by which the TCR beta libraries were made. In the authors' workflow: The number of functional CDR3 beta clonotypes in each TCR beta library ranged from roughly 2,600 to 20,000. TCRdb reprocessed the 5' RACE reads, keeping one entry per CDR3 protein, no DNA. TCRdb, rather than the study authors, made the V and J calls. The sample has around 9,800 distinct CDR3 sequences, and its top ten clones hold about 14%. Negative magnetic separation was used for the enrichment of total CD8+ T cells.

The sample consisted of CD8+ T cells from PBMCs. The sequence was obtained from a human donor in good health. This sequence joins TRBV2 and TRBJ1-2; lacking DNA, the TRBD1 call made by TCRdb goes unchecked. CDR3 residues: CASSEWAGGDGYTF.